A single TCR beta chain is shown here with its context. This record comes from a study of blood T cell repertoires in COVID-19. Study at large: There were acute and convalescent COVID-19 samples, and they came from the United States, Italy and Spain. Nucleic acid was either cDNA or gDNA, and it came from T cells, B-cell-depleted T cells, or PBMCs.

Method: immunoSEQ multiplex PCR; TCRdb's copy keeps in-frame clones and lacks some. The sample lists fewer than 35,000 clones, approximately 85% seen once, with approximately 6.3% in the top ten. Germline V gene data show CDR1 as SGDLS and CDR2 as YYNGEE. Deletions cut 4 bases from V and 7 bases from J, with 15 bases between. The CDR3 spans 14 residues. This receptor was identified in a man aged 55 to 70 with active COVID-19. The chain joins TRBV9 to TRBJ1-5, with a possible D match to TRBD1 (6 bases). The sample consisted of peripheral blood. The CDR3 DNA reads TGTGCCAGCAGCCCCTCAGGGGTAGGCCAGCCCCAGCATTTT. Amino acids: CASSPSGVGQPQHF.